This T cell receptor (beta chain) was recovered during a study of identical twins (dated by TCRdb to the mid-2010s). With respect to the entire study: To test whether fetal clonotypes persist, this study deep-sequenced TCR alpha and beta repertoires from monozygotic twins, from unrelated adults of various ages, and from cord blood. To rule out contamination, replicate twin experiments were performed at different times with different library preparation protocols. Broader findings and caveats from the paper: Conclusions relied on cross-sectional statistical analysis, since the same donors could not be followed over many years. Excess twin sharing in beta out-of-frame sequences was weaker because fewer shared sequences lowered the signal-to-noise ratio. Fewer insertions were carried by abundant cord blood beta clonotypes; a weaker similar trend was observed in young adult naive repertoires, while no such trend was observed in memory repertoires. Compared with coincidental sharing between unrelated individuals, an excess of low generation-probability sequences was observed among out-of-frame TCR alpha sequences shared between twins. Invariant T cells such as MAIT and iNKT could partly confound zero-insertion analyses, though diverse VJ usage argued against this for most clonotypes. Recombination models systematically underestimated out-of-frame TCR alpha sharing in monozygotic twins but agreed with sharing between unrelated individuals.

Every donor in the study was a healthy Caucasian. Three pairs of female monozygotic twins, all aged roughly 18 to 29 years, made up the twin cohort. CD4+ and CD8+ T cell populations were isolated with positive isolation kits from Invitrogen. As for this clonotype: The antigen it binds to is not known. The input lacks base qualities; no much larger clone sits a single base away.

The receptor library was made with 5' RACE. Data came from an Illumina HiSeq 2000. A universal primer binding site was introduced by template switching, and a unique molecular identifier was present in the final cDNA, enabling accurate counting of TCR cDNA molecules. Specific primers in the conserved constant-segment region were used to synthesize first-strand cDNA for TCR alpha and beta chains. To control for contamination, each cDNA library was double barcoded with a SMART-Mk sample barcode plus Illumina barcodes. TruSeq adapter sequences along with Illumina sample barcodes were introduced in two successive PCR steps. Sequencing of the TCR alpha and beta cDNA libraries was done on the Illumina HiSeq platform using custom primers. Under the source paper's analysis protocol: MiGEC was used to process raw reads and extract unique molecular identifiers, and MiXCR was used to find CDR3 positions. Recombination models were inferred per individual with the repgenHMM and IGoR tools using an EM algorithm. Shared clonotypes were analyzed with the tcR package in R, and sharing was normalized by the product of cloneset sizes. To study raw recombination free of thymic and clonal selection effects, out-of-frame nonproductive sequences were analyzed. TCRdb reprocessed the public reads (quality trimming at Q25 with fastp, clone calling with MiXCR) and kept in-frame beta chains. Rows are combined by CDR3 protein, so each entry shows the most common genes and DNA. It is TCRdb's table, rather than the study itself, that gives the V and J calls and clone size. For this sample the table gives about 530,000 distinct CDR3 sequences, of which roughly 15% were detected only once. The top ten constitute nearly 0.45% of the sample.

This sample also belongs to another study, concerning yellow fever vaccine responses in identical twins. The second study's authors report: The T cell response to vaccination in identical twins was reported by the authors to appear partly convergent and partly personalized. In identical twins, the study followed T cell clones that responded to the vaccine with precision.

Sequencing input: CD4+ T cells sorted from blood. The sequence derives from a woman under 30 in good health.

The CDR3 sequence is CATSLGGDTQYF. The DNA sequence is as follows: TGTGCCACCAGTCTGGGTGGTGATACGCAGTATTTT. The rearrangement combines TRBV24-1 with TRBJ2-3; no D segment can be confidently identified. Per the germline V gene, KGHDR is the CDR1 and SFDVKD is the CDR2. V was cut back by 6 bases and J by 6 bases, leaving a gap of 9 bases between them. Spanning cysteine to phenylalanine, the CDR3 consists of 12 amino acids. Here the CDR3 DNA is all that survives: 36 bases in frame from base 1.